This T cell receptor (beta chain) originates from a study of high-grade serous ovarian cancer treatment subgroups (dated by TCRdb to the early 2020s). Regarding the study in general: On average, each sample produced roughly 13,000 sequencing reads and about 7,000 unique TCR beta rearrangements. In total there were approximately 96 samples, since every patient provided one primary tumor sample and two metastatic tumor samples. The cohort comprised approximately 30 patients: around ten with no residual disease after primary surgery (R0), around ten excellent NACT responders, and around ten poor NACT responders. The study examined TCR beta repertoires in high-grade serous ovarian cancer patients who were grouped under a laparoscopic triage algorithm by complete gross resection or by neoadjuvant chemotherapy response. Broad study findings and their caveats: Repertoire similarity between tumors from the same patient ranged from roughly 0.095 to 0.8, while tumors from different patients showed almost no similarity. TCR repertoire analyses focused on CDR3; CDR1 and CDR2 were not analyzed. Neoantigen level correlated positively with TCR clonal relatedness, and copy number variation and mutation load from whole-genome sequencing showed a positive trend with TCR clonal relatedness. Bulk tumor TCR sequencing lacked spatial information, limiting insight into HGSC tumor complexity and diversity.

About this clone itself: Its antigen is not yet known. Within one base of it there is no much larger clone, and no base qualities were kept.

High-throughput TCR profiling via ImmunoSEQ was performed on the 75 to 90 tumor samples. Per the authors' processing: Repertoire diversity metrics included richness (unique productive sequences), clonality, evenness and relatedness; Bhattacharyya coefficient assessed similarity between samples. In a sensitivity analysis, TCRs with fewer than two reads were excluded, and consistent conclusions were obtained. This immuneACCESS table, as held by TCRdb, lists in-frame sequences with V and J called but not all clones. Of the missing ones, under half trace to an unresolved V gene in checked studies; the others have no known cause. The DNA was the basis for D and trimming; V, J and clone size are from that table. Here the sample has some 20,000 clones; around 79% occur a single time. Together, the top ten hold almost 6.5% of the sample. The CDR3 goes from the cysteine to the phenylalanine over 14 residues. Only the CDR3 DNA stays, 42 bases, in frame from base 1. Relative to germline, V is missing 6 bases and J is missing 3 bases, with 5 bases of the junction outside any gene match. The germline V gene encodes CDR1 SQVTM and CDR2 ANQGSEA.

Collection of tumor samples took place before definitive surgery or chemotherapy. Genomic DNA was extracted by the MD Anderson Biospecimen Extraction Resource, and TCR sequencing was done by the MD Anderson Cancer Genomics Laboratory. This receptor was obtained from a human donor with high-grade serous ovarian cancer. The V gene is TRBV29-1 and the J gene is TRBJ2-7, with 13 middle bases fitting TRBD2. The sequenced material came from tumor tissue. The CDR3 in this case is CSVSGTSGNYEQYF. The DNA sequence follows: TGCAGCGTCTCCGGGACTAGCGGGAACTACGAGCAGTACTTC.